A selection of T cell receptor beta chains follows, all from one sample in a study of T cells in Graves' hyperthyroidism and ophthalmopathy. TCRdb reprocessed the multiplex PCR reads with MiXCR, giving one entry per CDR3 protein. The table lists around 660,000 distinct CDR3 sequences, approximately 42% of them singletons. Sequenced: peripheral blood or thyroid tissue (not recorded which). Receptors were obtained from an adult man with Graves' disease, either hyperthyroidism or ophthalmopathy (not recorded which). Each CDR3 is given with its conserved first and last residue. The D gene is left open where the match is weak. Size tells how often a clone was seen (once, few, many) or the class of an expanded clone, and some rows leave it out.

D,J,size,V,CDR3,DNA
TRBD1,TRBJ1-2,.,TRBV10-3,CAISESTGGLYGYTF,TGTGCCATCAGTGAGTCTACAGGGGGGCTCTATGGCTACACCTTC
TRBD1,TRBJ1-2,.,TRBV29-1,CSSGGTASHGYTF,TGCAGCTCAGGGGGGACAGCTTCCCATGGCTACACCTTC
TRBD1,TRBJ1-5,few,TRBV20-1,CSAILGQGSNQPQHF,TGCAGTGCTATCCTCGGACAGGGGTCCAATCAGCCCCAGCATTTT
TRBD1,TRBJ1-6,.,TRBV7-8,CASRSDRGNSPLHF,TGTGCCAGCCGATCGGACAGGGGGAATTCACCCCTCCACTTT
.,TRBJ2-7,few,TRBV7-9,CASSFRREPYEQYF,TGTGCCAGCAGCTTTCGACGGGAACCCTACGAGCAGTACTTC
TRBD1,TRBJ1-1,.,TRBV5-6,CASRTVPGQGAGYTEAFF,TGTGCCAGCAGAACCGTCCCGGGACAGGGGGCCGGGTACACTGAAGCTTTCTTT
.,TRBJ1-4,.,TRBV11-2,CASGLSPEGREKLFF,TGTGCCAGCGGCTTAAGCCCGGAAGGGCGTGAAAAACTGTTTTTT
TRBD1,TRBJ1-6,.,TRBV20-1,CSASPWGGTGDSPLHF,TGCAGTGCTAGCCCCTGGGGGGGGACAGGGGATTCACCCCTCCACTTT
.,TRBJ1-6,.,TRBV7-6,CASTSGGAVGNSPLHF,TGTGCCAGCACCTCAGGCGGGGCAGTCGGAAATTCACCCCTCCACTTT
.,TRBJ2-7,many,TRBV2,CASRVIGEQYF,TGTGCCAGCAGGGTAATAGGCGAGCAGTACTTC
.,TRBJ1-5,.,TRBV7-8,CASSVDVGADQPQHF,TGTGCCAGCAGCGTAGATGTCGGGGCGGATCAGCCCCAGCATTTT
.,TRBJ2-2,many,TRBV9,CASSSDGANTGELFF,TGTGCCAGCAGCTCGGACGGAGCGAACACCGGGGAGCTGTTTTTT
.,TRBJ1-2,.,TRBV7-9,CASSLDRSGYTF,TGTGCCAGCAGCTTGGACAGAAGCGGCTACACCTTC
.,TRBJ1-4,.,TRBV5-1,CASSLRNEDEKLFF,TGCGCCAGCAGCTTAAGGAATGAGGATGAAAAACTGTTTTTT
TRBD1,TRBJ1-4,.,TRBV2,CASRGTGFSNEKLFF,TGTGCCAGCAGAGGGACAGGGTTCAGTAATGAAAAACTGTTTTTT
.,TRBJ1-2,.,TRBV12-3/TRBV12-4,CASSLGGEGGYTF,TGTGCCAGCAGTTTAGGAGGGGAAGGGGGCTACACCTTC
.,TRBJ2-7,.,TRBV6-1,CASSEIQQYF,TGTGCCAGCAGTGAAATCCAACAGTACTTC
.,TRBJ1-2,many,TRBV24-1,CATSEPHSGGYTF,TGTGCCACCAGTGAGCCCCACAGCGGTGGCTACACCTTC
.,TRBJ2-3,.,TRBV2,CASSFESDTDTQYF,TGTGCCAGCAGTTTTGAATCCGACACAGATACGCAGTATTTT
TRBD1,TRBJ2-7,few,TRBV2,CASIQGQGAYEQYF,TGTGCCAGCATACAAGGACAGGGGGCTTACGAGCAGTACTTC
TRBD1,TRBJ1-1,once,TRBV5-1,CASSRTGDWGTEAFF,TGCGCCAGCAGCAGGACAGGGGATTGGGGTACTGAAGCTTTCTTT
.,TRBJ2-1,.,TRBV7-3,CASSSGLGSYNEQFF,TGTGCCAGTAGTTCGGGGCTGGGGTCCTACAATGAGCAGTTCTTC
TRBD1,TRBJ1-4,.,TRBV10-3,CATAGGMATNEKLFF,TGTGCCACAGCAGGGGGGATGGCAACTAATGAAAAACTGTTTTTT
.,TRBJ1-4,.,TRBV20-1,CSARAVVEKLFF,TGCAGTGCTAGAGCAGTGGTTGAAAAACTGTTTTTT
TRBD2,TRBJ2-5,many,TRBV12-3/TRBV12-4,CASSPIAGQETQYF,TGTGCCAGCAGTCCGATAGCGGGGCAAGAGACCCAGTACTTC
TRBD2,TRBJ2-6,.,TRBV7-8,CASSQVGRATRSGRASGANVLTF,TGTGCCAGCAGCCAAGTCGGGCGGGCGACACGTAGCGGGAGGGCCTCTGGGGCCAACGTCCTGACTTTC
.,TRBJ2-5,.,TRBV29-1,CSVDGLEETQYF,TGCAGCGTTGACGGGTTGGAGGAGACCCAGTACTTC
.,TRBJ1-2,few,TRBV19,CASSIIGEAYGYTF,TGTGCCAGTAGTATAATTGGGGAGGCGTATGGCTACACCTTC
.,TRBJ1-4,many,TRBV7-9,CASSHGQPDEKLFF,TGTGCCAGCAGCCACGGACAGCCGGATGAAAAACTGTTTTTT
.,TRBJ2-7,few,TRBV12-3/TRBV12-4,CASSPRRYEQYF,TGTGCCAGCAGTCCGAGACGGTACGAGCAGTACTTC
.,TRBJ1-2,.,TRBV5-1,CASSLIINYGYTF,TGCGCCAGCAGCTTGATCATCAACTATGGCTACACCTTC
TRBD1,TRBJ1-2,.,TRBV9,CASSVAGQANYGYTF,TGTGCCAGCAGCGTAGCGGGACAGGCTAACTATGGCTACACCTTC
TRBD1,TRBJ1-1,.,TRBV29-1,CSSEGQGKAFF,TGCAGCAGTGAAGGACAGGGAAAAGCTTTCTTT
TRBD1,TRBJ1-1,few,TRBV19,CATSWDRGQQAFF,TGTGCCACGTCCTGGGACAGGGGGCAGCAAGCTTTCTTT
.,TRBJ2-2,.,TRBV6-5,CASSFRQTTGELFF,TGTGCCAGCAGTTTTAGACAGACCACCGGGGAGCTGTTTTTT
.,TRBJ1-5,.,TRBV7-9,CASSLHQGWPETQHF,TGTGCCAGCAGCTTACACCAGGGATGGCCGGAGACCCAGCATTTT
TRBD2,TRBJ2-2,once,TRBV7-9,CASSQGLAGGGELFF,TGTGCCAGCAGCCAAGGACTAGCGGGAGGGGGGGAGCTGTTTTTT
.,TRBJ2-5,many,TRBV7-7,CASSFGGAETQYF,TGTGCTAGCAGCTTCGGGGGCGCGGAGACCCAGTACTTC
.,TRBJ1-1,.,TRBV29-1,CSVGEMSEAFF,TGCAGCGTTGGGGAGATGTCAGAAGCTTTCTTT
TRBD1,TRBJ2-2,few,TRBV29-1,CSAVQGLTNTGELFF,TGCAGCGCAGTACAGGGGCTTACGAACACCGGGGAGCTGTTTTTT
TRBD1,TRBJ2-5,.,TRBV4-3,CASSLGQGKETQYF,TGCGCCAGCAGCTTAGGACAGGGGAAAGAGACCCAGTACTTC
.,TRBJ2-7,many,TRBV24-1,CATRLEQYF,TGTGCCACCAGGCTCGAGCAGTACTTC
.,TRBJ2-5,.,TRBV29-1,CSVESGETQYF,TGCAGCGTTGAATCCGGGGAGACCCAGTACTTC
.,TRBJ2-7,few,TRBV7-6,CASSRAPSYEQYF,TGTGCCAGCAGCCGGGCCCCCTCCTACGAGCAGTACTTC
.,TRBJ2-5,many,TRBV20-1,CSASGSIHQETQYF,TGCAGTGCTAGCGGGAGTATCCACCAAGAGACCCAGTACTTC
.,TRBJ1-5,.,TRBV10-3,CAISEPTDNQPQHF,TGTGCCATCAGTGAGCCAACGGACAATCAGCCCCAGCATTTT
.,TRBJ2-2,few,TRBV9,CASSVRHDPNTGELFF,TGTGCCAGCAGCGTACGACACGATCCGAACACCGGGGAGCTGTTTTTT
.,TRBJ1-2,.,TRBV7-3,CASSLQPGRGYGYTF,TGTGCCAGCAGCTTACAGCCGGGGCGCGGGTATGGCTACACCTTC
.,TRBJ1-1,.,TRBV2,CASSLVGVSAEAFF,TGTGCCAGCAGTTTAGTTGGGGTTTCCGCTGAAGCTTTCTTT
TRBD1,TRBJ1-3,.,TRBV19,CASTGDRAGNTIYF,TGTGCCAGTACCGGAGACAGGGCTGGAAACACCATATATTTT
TRBD1,TRBJ1-2,many,TRBV7-2,CASSLQGTANGYTF,TGTGCCAGCAGCTTACAAGGGACAGCGAATGGCTACACCTTC
.,TRBJ2-2,.,TRBV7-2,CASSLEPVNTGELFF,TGTGCCAGCAGCTTGGAGCCCGTTAACACCGGGGAGCTGTTTTTT
.,TRBJ1-1,few,TRBV12-3/TRBV12-4,CASSLGSRGAFF,TGTGCCAGCAGTTTAGGGTCTCGAGGAGCTTTCTTT
.,TRBJ2-6,many,TRBV2,CASVTGANVLTF,TGTGCCAGTGTGACTGGGGCCAACGTCCTGACTTTC
.,TRBJ1-2,many,TRBV29-1,CSVRQGGYTF,TGCAGCGTACGTCAGGGTGGCTACACCTTC
TRBD1,TRBJ1-2,many,TRBV15,CATSKTGQGGYTF,TGTGCCACCAGCAAGACGGGACAGGGTGGCTACACCTTC